This paragraph covers one T cell receptor beta chain sequence. No antigen is known for it. The source of the sample is a study of shared clonotypes between healthy human individuals. V gave up 2 bases and J gave up 7 bases, with 9 bases separating them. This CDR3 is built from 13 residues. Germline values: CDR1 SNHLY, CDR2 FYNNEI. Study results and caveats: The study found lower generation probabilities in non-shared clonotypes than in those shared by all four donors.

Donation came from healthy HIV-negative adults that had no recent acute infections or vaccinations. As originally analysed: Junction-only sequences produced by ImmunoSEQ had no quality scores, so filtering differed. TCRdb's copy holds only in-frame clones and misses some; the assay was immunoSEQ multiplex PCR. V and J calls and clone size are those listed in that table; D and trimming were worked out from the DNA. The table lists approximately 1.4 million clones, under 99% of them singletons. Sequencing was performed on naive CD4+ T cells sorted from blood. The subset denotes: CD45RA+ positively selected. The J gene is TRBJ1-5, the V gene TRBV2; maybe TRBD1 (5 bases). The sequence derives from a man aged 30-40 years in good health. The CDR3 nucleotides read TGTGCCAGCAGTGAACGGAGGGGCCAGCCCCAGCATTTT. Translation: CASSERRGQPQHF.